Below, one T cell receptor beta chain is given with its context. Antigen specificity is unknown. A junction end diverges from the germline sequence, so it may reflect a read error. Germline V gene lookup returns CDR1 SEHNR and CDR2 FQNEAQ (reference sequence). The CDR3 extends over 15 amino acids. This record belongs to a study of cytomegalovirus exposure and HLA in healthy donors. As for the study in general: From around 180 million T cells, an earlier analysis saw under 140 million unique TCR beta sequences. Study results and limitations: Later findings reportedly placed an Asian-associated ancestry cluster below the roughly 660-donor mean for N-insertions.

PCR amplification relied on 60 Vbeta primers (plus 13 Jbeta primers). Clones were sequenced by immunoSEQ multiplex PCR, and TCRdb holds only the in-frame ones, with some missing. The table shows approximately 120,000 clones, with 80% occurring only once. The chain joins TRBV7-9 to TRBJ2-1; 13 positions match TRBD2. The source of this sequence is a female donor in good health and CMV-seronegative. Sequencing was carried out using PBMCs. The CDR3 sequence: CSSSPSGTSGTEQFF. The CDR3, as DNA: TGTTCCAGCAGCCCCTCCGGGACTAGCGGGACCGAGCAGTTCTTC.